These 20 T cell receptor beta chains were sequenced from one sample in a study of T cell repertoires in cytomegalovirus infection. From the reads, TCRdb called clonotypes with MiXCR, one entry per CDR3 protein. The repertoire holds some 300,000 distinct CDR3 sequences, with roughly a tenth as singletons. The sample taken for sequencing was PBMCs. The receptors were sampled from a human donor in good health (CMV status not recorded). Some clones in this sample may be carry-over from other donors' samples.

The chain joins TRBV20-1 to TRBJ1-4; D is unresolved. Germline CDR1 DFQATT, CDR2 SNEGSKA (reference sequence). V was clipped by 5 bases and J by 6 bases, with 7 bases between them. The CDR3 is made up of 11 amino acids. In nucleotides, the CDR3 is TGCAGTGCTGAAAGGGATGAAAAACTGTTTTTT. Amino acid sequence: CSAERDEKLFF.

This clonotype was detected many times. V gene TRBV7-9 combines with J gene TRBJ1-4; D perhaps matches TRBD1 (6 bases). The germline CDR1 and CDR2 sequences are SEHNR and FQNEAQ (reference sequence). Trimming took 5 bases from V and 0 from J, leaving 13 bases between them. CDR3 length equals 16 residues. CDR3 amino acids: CASSGGQRTTNEKLFF. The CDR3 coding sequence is TGTGCCAGCAGCGGAGGACAGAGAACAACTAATGAAAAACTGTTTTTT. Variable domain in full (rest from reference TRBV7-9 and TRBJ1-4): DTGVSQNPRHKITKRGQNVTFRCDPISEHNRLYWYRQTLGQGPEFLTYFQNEAQLEKSRLLSDRFSAERPKGSFSTLEIQRTEQGDSAMYLCASSGGQRTTNEKLFFGSGTQLSVL.

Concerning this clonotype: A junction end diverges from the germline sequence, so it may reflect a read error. In nucleotides, the CDR3 is TGCAGTGCTAGAGACTTTGTCAGGGGCACGAACACTGAAGCTTCCTTT. Encoded protein: CSARDFVRGTNTEASF. The chain couples TRBV20-1 to TRBJ1-1; possibly TRBD1 for D (6 bases). Looked up from germline, CDR1 is DFQATT and CDR2 is SNEGSKA (reference sequence). The CDR3 is 16 residues long.

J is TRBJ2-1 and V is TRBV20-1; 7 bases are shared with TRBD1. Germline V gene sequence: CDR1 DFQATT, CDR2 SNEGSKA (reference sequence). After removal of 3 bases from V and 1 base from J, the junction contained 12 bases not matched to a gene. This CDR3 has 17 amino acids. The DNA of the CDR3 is TGCAGTGCTAGGGATTTAGAGGGGGCGTTATCCTACAATGAGCAGTTCTTC. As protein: CSARDLEGALSYNEQFF.

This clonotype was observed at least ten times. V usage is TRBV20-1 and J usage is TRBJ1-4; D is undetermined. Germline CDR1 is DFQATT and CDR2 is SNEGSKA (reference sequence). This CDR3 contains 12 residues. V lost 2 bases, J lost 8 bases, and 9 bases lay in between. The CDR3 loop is CSARSWREKLFF. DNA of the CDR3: TGCAGTGCTAGAAGTTGGCGAGAAAAACTGTTTTTT.

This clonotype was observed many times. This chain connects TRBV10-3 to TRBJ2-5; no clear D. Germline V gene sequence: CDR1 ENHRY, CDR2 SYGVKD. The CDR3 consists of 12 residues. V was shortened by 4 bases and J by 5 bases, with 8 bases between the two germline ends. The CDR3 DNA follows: TGTGCCATCAGTGCTGATCGGGAGACCCAGTACTTC. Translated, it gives CAISADRETQYF.

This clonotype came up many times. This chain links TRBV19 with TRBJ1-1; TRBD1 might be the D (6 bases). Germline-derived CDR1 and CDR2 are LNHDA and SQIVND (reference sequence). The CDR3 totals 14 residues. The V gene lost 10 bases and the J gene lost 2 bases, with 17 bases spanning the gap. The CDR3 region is CATSSWTDNTEAFF. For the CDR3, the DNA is TGTGCCACCTCCTCCTGGACAGATAACACTGAAGCTTTCTTT. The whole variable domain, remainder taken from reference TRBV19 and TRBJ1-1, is DGGITQSPKYLFRKEGQNVTLSCEQNLNHDAMYWYRQDPGQGLRLIYYSQIVNDFQKGDIAEGYSVSREKKESFPLTVTSAQKNPTAFYLCATSSWTDNTEAFFGQGTRLTVV.

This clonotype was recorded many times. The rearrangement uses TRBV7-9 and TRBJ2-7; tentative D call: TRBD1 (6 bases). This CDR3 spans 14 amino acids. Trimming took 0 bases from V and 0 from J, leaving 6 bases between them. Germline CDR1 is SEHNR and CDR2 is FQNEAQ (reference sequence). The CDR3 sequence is CASSLAGHSYEQYV. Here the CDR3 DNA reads TGTGCCAGCAGCTTAGCGGGACACTCCTACGAGCAGTACGTC.

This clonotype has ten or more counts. The CDR3 DNA reads as TGCAGTGCCGAGGGACGGGGAGCCCGCACAGATACGCAGTATTTT. This gives the protein CSAEGRGARTDTQYF. The chain combines TRBV20-1 with TRBJ2-3; the D call may be TRBD1 or TRBD2 (5 bases each). V was cut by 6 bases and J by 1 base, with 17 bases left in between. Germline CDR1 DFQATT, CDR2 SNEGSKA (reference sequence). The CDR3 spans 15 residues.

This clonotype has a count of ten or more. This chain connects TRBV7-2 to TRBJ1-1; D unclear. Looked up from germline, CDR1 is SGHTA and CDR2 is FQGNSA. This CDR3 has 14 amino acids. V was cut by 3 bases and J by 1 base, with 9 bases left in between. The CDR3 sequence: CASSFHTPNTEAFF. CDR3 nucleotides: TGTGCCAGCAGCTTCCACACCCCGAACACTGAAGCTTTCTTT.

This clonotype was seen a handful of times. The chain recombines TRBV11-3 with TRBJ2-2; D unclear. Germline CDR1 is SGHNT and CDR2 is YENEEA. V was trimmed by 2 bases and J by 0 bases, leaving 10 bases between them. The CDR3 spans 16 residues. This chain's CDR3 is CASSLRAGPNTGELFF. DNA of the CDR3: TGTGCCAGCAGCTTAAGGGCCGGGCCGAACACCGGGGAGCTGTTTTTT. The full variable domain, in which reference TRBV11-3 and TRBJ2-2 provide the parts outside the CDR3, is EAGVVQSPRYKIIEKKQPVAFWCNPISGHNTLYWYLQNLGQGPELLIRYENEEAVDDSQLPKDRFSAERLKGVDSTLKIQPAELGDSAVYLCASSLRAGPNTGELFFGEGSRLTVL.

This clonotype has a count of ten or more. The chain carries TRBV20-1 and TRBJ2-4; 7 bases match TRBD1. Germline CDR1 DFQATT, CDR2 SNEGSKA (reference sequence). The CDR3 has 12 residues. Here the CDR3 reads CSQGQPGDIQYF. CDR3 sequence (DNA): TGCAGCCAGGGACAGCCAGGGGACATTCAGTACTTC.

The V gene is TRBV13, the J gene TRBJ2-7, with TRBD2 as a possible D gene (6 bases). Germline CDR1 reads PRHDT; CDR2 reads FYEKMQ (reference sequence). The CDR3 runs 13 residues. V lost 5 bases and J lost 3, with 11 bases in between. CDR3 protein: CASSQEGFYEQYF. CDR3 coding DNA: TGTGCCAGCAGCCAGGAGGGGTTCTACGAGCAGTACTTC.

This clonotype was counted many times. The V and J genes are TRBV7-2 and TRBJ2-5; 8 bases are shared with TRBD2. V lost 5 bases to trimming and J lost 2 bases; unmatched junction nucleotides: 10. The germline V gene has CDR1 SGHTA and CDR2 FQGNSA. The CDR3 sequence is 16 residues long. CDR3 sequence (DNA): TGTGCCAGCAGCAACTTCGGGGGGGCATCACAAGAGACCCAGTACTTC. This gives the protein CASSNFGGASQETQYF.

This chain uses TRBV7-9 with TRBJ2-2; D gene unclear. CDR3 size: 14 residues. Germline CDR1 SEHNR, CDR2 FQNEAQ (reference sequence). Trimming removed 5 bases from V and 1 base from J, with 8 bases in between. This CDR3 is CASSVLKNTGELFF. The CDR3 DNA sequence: TGTGCCAGCAGCGTCCTCAAGAACACCGGGGAGCTGTTTTTT.

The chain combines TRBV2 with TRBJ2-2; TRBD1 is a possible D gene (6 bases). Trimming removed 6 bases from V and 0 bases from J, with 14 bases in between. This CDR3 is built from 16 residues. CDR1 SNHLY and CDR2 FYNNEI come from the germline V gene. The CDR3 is CASSIGGGSNTGELFF. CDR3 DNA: TGTGCCAGCAGCATTGGGGGCGGATCGAACACCGGGGAGCTGTTTTTT.

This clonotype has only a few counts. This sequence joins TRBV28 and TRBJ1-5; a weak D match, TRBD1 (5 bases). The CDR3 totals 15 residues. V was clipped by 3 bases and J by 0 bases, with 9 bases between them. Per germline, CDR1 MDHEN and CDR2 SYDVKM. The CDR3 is CASSLPDSSNQPQHF. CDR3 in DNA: TGTGCCAGCAGTTTGCCCGACAGTAGCAATCAGCCCCAGCATTTT.

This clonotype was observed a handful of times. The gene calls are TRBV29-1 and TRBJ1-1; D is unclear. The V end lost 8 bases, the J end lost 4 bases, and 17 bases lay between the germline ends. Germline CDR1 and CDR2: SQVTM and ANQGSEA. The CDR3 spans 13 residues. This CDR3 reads CSFGEGYGTEAFF. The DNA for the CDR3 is TGCAGCTTCGGGGAGGGCTATGGCACTGAAGCTTTCTTT.

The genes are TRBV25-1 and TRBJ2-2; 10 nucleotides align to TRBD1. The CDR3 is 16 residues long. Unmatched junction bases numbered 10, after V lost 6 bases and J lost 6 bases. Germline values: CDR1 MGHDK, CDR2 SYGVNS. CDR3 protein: CASSRPGQGLAGELFF. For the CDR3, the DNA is TGTGCCAGCAGCCGCCCGGGACAGGGGTTAGCCGGGGAGCTGTTTTTT.

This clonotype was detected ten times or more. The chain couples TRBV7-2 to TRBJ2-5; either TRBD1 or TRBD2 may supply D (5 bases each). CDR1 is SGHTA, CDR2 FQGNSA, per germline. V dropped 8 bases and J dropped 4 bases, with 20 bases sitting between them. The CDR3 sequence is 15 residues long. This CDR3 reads CASAVIWGRRETQYF. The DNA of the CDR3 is TGTGCCAGCGCCGTTATTTGGGGGAGAAGAGAGACCCAGTACTTC.